What follows describes a single T cell receptor beta chain. This entry is derived from a study of blood T cell repertoires in COVID-19. In the study overall: Spain, Italy and the United States supplied samples that represented acute and convalescent COVID-19. PBMCs, B-cell-depleted T cells, or T cells provided the cDNA or gDNA that made up the material.

This CDR3 has 17 residues. V lost 2 bases to trimming and J lost 8 bases; unmatched junction nucleotides: 15. Germline CDR1 reads SGHRS; CDR2 reads YFSETQ. Source study methods: Reference gene primer amplification gave estimated nucleated cell counts. Here immunoSEQ multiplex PCR was the method, and the copy in TCRdb shows in-frame clones only, minus some. From that table come the V and J calls and clone size; the DNA was used to work out D and trimming. In the table there are about 54,000 clones, 80% to 90% of which are singletons. The chain is built from TRBV5-1 and TRBJ1-2; 10 bases align to TRBD1. The TCR originated in a woman aged 55-69 years with acute or convalescent COVID-19. The sequencing sample was made of peripheral blood. CDR3 coding DNA: TGCGCCAGCAGCTTCTCCCCGGGACAGGGGCCGCAGGGCGGCTACACCTTC. Translation: CASSFSPGQGPQGGYTF.